The clone carrying this TCR beta chain was detected many times. The investigators amplified TCR beta CDR3 regions from RNA transcripts. HTBI primers drove first-round RT-PCR of the TCR CDR3. TCRdb re-analysed the multiplex PCR reads in MiXCR, keeping a single row per CDR3 protein. There are some 500,000 distinct CDR3 sequences in the sample; under 15% occur only once, and about 17% lies in the top ten. V was trimmed by 0 bases and J by 7 bases, leaving 7 bases between them. The CDR3 covers 12 residues. CDR1 is MGHRA, CDR2 YSYEKL, per germline. The record originates from a study of T cells in Graves' hyperthyroidism and ophthalmopathy.

V and J are TRBV4-1 and TRBJ2-7; D call uncertain. Sequenced sample: blood. The clonotype was recovered from a woman younger than 30 with Graves' hyperthyroidism. The CDR3 protein is CASSQDGREQYF. The CDR3 DNA sequence: TGCGCCAGCAGCCAAGATGGCAGGGAGCAGTACTTC.